Detailed here is one T cell receptor beta chain. Its specificity is unknown. These data are taken from a study of post-analysis software for immune sequencing data. The wider study: The study covered relapsing-remitting, secondary progressive and progressive-relapsing courses of multiple sclerosis.

Regarding the study as a whole: Strong same-batch co-clustering of samples appeared with F measure clustering. For normalized Chao1 diversity, multiple sclerosis patients scored significantly lower than controls did. Included in a set of four or five TRBV segments more frequent in patients than controls were TRBV5-6, TRBV5-1 and TRBV20-1.

Unique molecular identifiers had been added to the TCR beta cDNA libraries. T cells numbering roughly 0.9 to 11 million gave rise to some 500,000 cDNA molecules. TCRdb ran MiXCR on the PCR reads and lists one entry per CDR3 protein. This table has fewer than 900,000 distinct CDR3 sequences, around 42% appearing once. CDR3 length: 14 amino acids. In germline, CDR1 is DFQATT, CDR2 SNEGSKA (reference sequence). V was cut by 1 base and J by 6 bases, with 14 bases left in between. The sequence was obtained from a girl under 18 with multiple sclerosis. Sequenced sample: blood. The chain uses TRBV20-1 and TRBJ2-3; D ambiguous. Here the CDR3 DNA reads TGCAGTGCTAGAGCCCCGGCACTACCCGATACGCAGTATTTT. This codes for CSARAPALPDTQYF.